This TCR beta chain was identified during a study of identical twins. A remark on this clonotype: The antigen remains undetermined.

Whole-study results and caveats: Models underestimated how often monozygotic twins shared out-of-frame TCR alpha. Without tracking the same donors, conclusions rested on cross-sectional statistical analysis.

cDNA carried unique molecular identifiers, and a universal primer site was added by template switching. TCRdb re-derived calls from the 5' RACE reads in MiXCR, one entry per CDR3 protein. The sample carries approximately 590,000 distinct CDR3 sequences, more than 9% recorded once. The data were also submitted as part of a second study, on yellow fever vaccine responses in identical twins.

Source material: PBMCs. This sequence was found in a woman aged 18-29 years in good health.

The DNA of the CDR3 is TGTGCCAGCAGCCAAGACAAGGTTTCCGAGACCCAGTACTTC. Translated: CASSQDKVSETQYF. The chain has TRBV4-2 and TRBJ2-5; D remains ambiguous. CDR1 LGHNA and CDR2 YNFKEQ come from the germline V gene. The CDR3 spans 14 residues. Trimming stripped 0 bases from V and 5 bases from J, with 10 bases between.